These T cell receptor beta chains were read from a single sample in a study of quantifying T cell responses using KT2 cells. One entry per CDR3 protein results from TCRdb running MiXCR on the UMI-ligation and nested PCR reads. Altogether around 30,000 distinct CDR3 sequences are present, about a tenth being singletons, with the ten largest covering 8.5% to 10%. The sample taken for sequencing was PBMCs spiked with cells of the T cell clone KT2. These TCRs come from a human donor. The CDR3 runs from the conserved cysteine through the conserved F or W. The order of the fields is clone size, V gene, J gene, D gene, CDR3 protein, CDR3 DNA. The D gene is left open where the match is weak. Size tells how often a clone was seen (once, few, many) or the class of an expanded clone, and some rows leave it out.

>NA|TRBV18|TRBJ1-2|TRBD1
CASSTDRGDYGYTF
TGTGCCAGCTCAACCGACAGGGGTGACTATGGCTACACCTTC
>few|TRBV7-9|TRBJ2-7|TRBD1
CASSYLQLRDREGDEQYF
TGTGCCAGCAGCTACCTCCAGCTCCGGGACAGGGAAGGCGACGAGCAGTACTTC
>many|TRBV5-1|TRBJ2-3|NA
CASSFERPSTDTQYF
TGCGCCAGCAGCTTCGAGCGGCCCAGCACAGATACGCAGTATTTT
>many|TRBV29-1|TRBJ2-1|TRBD1
CSVRQGYNEQFF
TGCAGCGTTCGACAGGGGTACAATGAGCAGTTCTTC
>many|TRBV18|TRBJ2-2|NA
CASSVLDAGELFF
TGTGCCAGCTCGGTGTTGGACGCCGGGGAGCTGTTTTTT
>few|TRBV12-3/TRBV12-4|TRBJ2-4|TRBD2
CASSNSGGPGGNIQYF
TGTGCCAGCAGCAATAGCGGGGGGCCCGGAGGAAACATTCAGTACTTC
>many|TRBV21-1|TRBJ2-7|NA
CASSPAPRSEQYF
TGTGCCAGCAGCCCGGCTCCGCGCAGCGAGCAGTACTTC
>NA|TRBV4-1|TRBJ1-5|TRBD1
CASSPRTGAGQPQHF
TGCGCCAGCAGCCCCAGGACAGGGGCCGGTCAGCCCCAGCATTTT
>NA|TRBV6-5|TRBJ2-2|TRBD2
CASSPGRDSGELFF
TGTGCCAGCAGTCCAGGGAGGGACTCCGGGGAGCTGTTTTTT
>NA|TRBV10-2|TRBJ2-3|TRBD2
CASAPATSGGAQGTDTQYF
TGCGCCAGCGCCCCCGCGACTAGCGGGGGAGCTCAGGGGACAGATACGCAGTATTTT
>NA|TRBV12-3/TRBV12-4|TRBJ2-7|TRBD2
CASSFGRGPYEQYF
TGTGCCAGCAGTTTCGGGAGGGGCCCTTACGAGCAGTACTTC
>NA|TRBV4-2|TRBJ1-2|NA
CASSQGHRTSMGYTF
TGTGCCAGCAGCCAAGGACACAGAACATCCATGGGCTACACCTTC
>NA|TRBV3-2|TRBJ2-5|NA
CASSHLPDFQETQYF
TGTGCCAGCAGCCACTTGCCGGACTTTCAAGAGACCCAGTACTTC
>few|TRBV7-8|TRBJ2-7|NA
CASSLEYLGQARYEQYF
TGTGCCAGCAGCTTAGAGTACCTGGGGCAGGCCCGCTACGAGCAGTACTTC
>many|TRBV2|TRBJ1-1|NA
CASPSRSETDTEAFF
TGTGCCAGCCCATCAAGATCTGAAACGGACACTGAAGCTTTCTTT
>few|TRBV20-1|TRBJ2-2|NA
CSATPRGPSGELFF
TGCAGTGCCACCCCCCGGGGGCCCTCCGGGGAGCTGTTTTTT
>many|TRBV6-5|TRBJ1-1|TRBD1
CASSADRGTEAFF
TGTGCCAGCAGTGCCGACAGGGGGACTGAAGCTTTCTTT
>NA|TRBV12-3/TRBV12-4|TRBJ2-7|TRBD2
CASSSSGHGSIYEQYF
TGTGCCAGCAGCTCTAGCGGCCACGGTTCGATCTACGAGCAGTACTTC
>NA|TRBV6-1|TRBJ2-3|TRBD2
CASSLAGSLTDTQYF
TGTGCCAGCAGTTTAGCGGGGTCTCTCACAGATACGCAGTATTTT
>many|TRBV7-2|TRBJ2-7|TRBD2
CASSLRPPRLAGWEQYF
TGTGCCAGCAGCTTACGTCCCCCGAGACTAGCGGGATGGGAGCAGTACTTC
>NA|TRBV5-1|TRBJ2-7|NA
CASSGDFPGVNEQYF
TGCGCCAGCAGCGGTGACTTCCCAGGGGTCAACGAGCAGTACTTC
>many|TRBV4-1|TRBJ2-7|NA
CASSQASGHYEQYF
TGCGCCAGCAGCCAAGCGTCAGGACACTACGAGCAGTACTTC